This T cell receptor beta chain was sequenced during a study of blood T cell repertoires in COVID-19. Study-wide background: There were acute and convalescent COVID-19 samples, and they came from the United States, Italy and Spain. Sources were T cells, B-cell-depleted T cells, or PBMCs; the material itself was cDNA or gDNA.

CDR1 SGHTA and CDR2 FQGNSA come from the germline V gene. Trimming at V came to 5 bases and at J to 6 bases, leaving 9 bases not matched to a gene. CDR3 length: 16 amino acids. Per the study methods: Reference gene primers were amplified, and this amplification served to estimate nucleated cell counts. This table comes from immunoSEQ multiplex PCR, and its TCRdb copy is limited to in-frame clones, with some not included. From that table come the V and J calls and clone size; the DNA was used to work out D and trimming. The repertoire holds 100,000 to 150,000 clones, with roughly 87% as singletons. The receptor was isolated from an elderly man with active or convalescent COVID-19. The rearrangement uses TRBV7-2 and TRBJ2-2, with 10 nucleotides matching TRBD2. The sequenced material came from peripheral blood. The CDR3 region is CASSPTSGTWAGELFF. DNA of the CDR3: TGTGCCAGCAGCCCTACTAGCGGGACATGGGCCGGGGAGCTGTTTTTT.